This entry features one TCR beta chain sequence. Though nominally healthy at sampling, donors likely had unrecorded immune exposures. The data are from a study of cytomegalovirus exposure and HLA in healthy donors. This CDR3 has 15 amino acids. The germline V gene has CDR1 SGHDN and CDR2 FVKESK. Primers included in the PCR were 60 Vbeta and 13 Jbeta primers. The protocol was immunoSEQ multiplex PCR, while the TCRdb copy is restricted to in-frame clones and leaves out a portion. The sample lists 90,000 to 120,000 clones, around two thirds seen once, with more than 2% in the top ten. Material: PBMCs. The V gene is TRBV14, the J gene TRBJ1-1, with a possible D match to TRBD1 (5 bases). The clonotype comes from a man between 45 and 60 years old in good health and CMV-seropositive. The CDR3 DNA is TGTGCGCGCAGCCAAGGAATATGGGGGAGGTTTGAAGCTTTCTTT. This sequence encodes CARSQGIWGRFEAFF. The variable domain in full, completed from reference TRBV14 and TRBJ1-1, reads EAGVTQFPSHSVIEKGQTVTLRCDPISGHDNLYWYRRVMGKEIKFLLHFVKESKQDESGMPNNRFLAERTGGTYSTLKVQPAELEDSGVYFCARSQGIWGRFEAFFGQGTRLTVV.